These 32 T cell receptor beta chains were sequenced from one sample in a study of OX40 agonist ivuxolimab in advanced cancers. Profiled with immunoSEQ multiplex PCR; TCRdb holds only in-frame clones, not every one. The sample lists 73,000 or so clones, about 94% seen once, with approximately 0.45% in the top ten. Specimen: CD4+ or CD8+ T cells sorted from blood, collected in a trial of the OX40 agonist ivuxolimab. Source of these receptors: an adult with an advanced solid tumor such as melanoma, head and neck, liver or kidney cancer.

This clone was counted once. V gene TRBV5-1 combines with J gene TRBJ1-3, with a possible D match to TRBD1 (5 bases). This CDR3 is built from 15 residues. Germline CDR1 SGHRS, CDR2 YFSETQ. V dropped 1 base and J dropped 2 bases, with 10 bases sitting between them. CDR3 in DNA: TGCGCCAGCAGCTTGTTAGGGGATACTGGAAACACCATATATTTT. This translates into CASSLLGDTGNTIYF.

The chain joins TRBV11-2 to TRBJ1-1; maybe TRBD1 (6 bases). The V and J ends lost 5 bases and 5 bases respectively, with 15 bases between them. The CDR3 is 14 amino acids. From germline, CDR1 is SGHAT and CDR2 FQNNGV. The CDR3 here is CASSRDRGPTEAFF. In nucleotides, the CDR3 is TGTGCCAGCAGCCGGGACCGGGGGCCTACTGAAGCTTTCTTT.

The V and J genes are TRBV18 and TRBJ2-7; D remains ambiguous. Germline CDR1 is KGHSH and CDR2 is LQKENI. The CDR3 totals 13 residues. The V and J ends lost 3 bases and 0 bases respectively, with 6 bases between them. Written as DNA, the CDR3 is TGTGCCAGCTCACCGGATGGCTCCTACGAGCAGTACTTC. Translating gives CASSPDGSYEQYF.

This clone was counted between two and nine times. V gene TRBV18 combines with J gene TRBJ1-5; D is perhaps TRBD1 (6 bases). The germline CDR1 and CDR2 sequences are KGHSH and LQKENI. This CDR3 is 14 amino acids long. V was clipped by 4 bases and J by 0 bases, with 7 bases between them. The CDR3 DNA is TGTGCCAGCTCACACAGGGATAGCAATCAGCCCCAGCATTTT. It specifies CASSHRDSNQPQHF.

The CDR3 coding sequence is TGTGCCAGCATTTCCGGACCCAGTAATCAGCCCCAGCATTTT. Residues: CASISGPSNQPQHF. This rearrangement joins TRBV6-6 to TRBJ1-5; D gene unclear. The V gene lost 7 bases and the J gene lost 4 bases, with 14 bases spanning the gap. The CDR3 spans 14 residues. CDR1 and CDR2 from the germline V gene are MNHNY and SVGAGI (reference sequence).

The table lists this clone with a few counts. The chain has TRBV9 and TRBJ2-3; D possibly corresponds to TRBD1 (7 bases). CDR3 length equals 15 residues. The V gene's germline CDR1 is SGDLS and CDR2 YYNGEE. With 0 bases removed from V and 5 bases from J, the gap between germline ends came to 13 bases. This chain's CDR3 is CASSVGLRGEDTQYF. The CDR3 DNA reads TGTGCCAGCAGCGTAGGTCTCAGGGGGGAAGATACGCAGTATTTT.

V is TRBV13 and J is TRBJ2-3; D gene ambiguous. In germline, CDR1 is PRHDT, CDR2 FYEKMQ (reference sequence). Trimming shortened V by 3 bases and J by 4 bases, and 17 bases separated the two germline ends. CDR3 length: 16 residues. The DNA of the CDR3 is TGTGCCAGCAGCTTGGCGGCAAACACCCCCCCAGATACGCAGTATTTT. This sequence encodes CASSLAANTPPDTQYF. The full variable domain, with the rest looked up from reference TRBV13 and TRBJ2-3, is AAGVIQSPRHLIKEKRETATLKCYPIPRHDTVYWYQQGPGQDPQFLISFYEKMQSDKGSIPDRFSAQQFSDYHSELNMSSLELGDSALYFCASSLAANTPPDTQYFGPGTRLTVL.

This chain uses TRBV5-1 with TRBJ2-2; TRBD2 matches 12 bases. V lost 0 bases, J lost 10 bases, and 16 bases stayed unmatched. The CDR3 loop spans 19 amino acids. Germline CDR1 and CDR2: SGHRS and YFSETQ. In DNA form, the CDR3 reads TGCGCCAGCAGCTTGGAGAGTATGGCGGCTAGCGGGAGGGAGGAGGAGCTGTTTTTT. Residues: CASSLESMAASGREEELFF.

This chain links TRBV2 with TRBJ2-7; 7 positions match TRBD2. The CDR3 consists of 14 residues. Germline-derived CDR1 and CDR2 are SNHLY and FYNNEI. The junction had 11 bases not matched to a gene; V was cut back by 7 bases and J by 5 bases. The CDR3: CASIPGLVSHEQYF. CDR3 DNA sequence: TGTGCCAGCATTCCCGGACTAGTCTCGCACGAGCAGTACTTC.

The DNA for the CDR3 is TGTGCTAGTGGTTTGGACCTACAGGGAAGTAGCGGCTACGAGCAGTACTTC. Translation: CASGLDLQGSSGYEQYF. The V gene is TRBV12-5, the J gene TRBJ2-7; D could derive from TRBD1 or TRBD2 (6 bases each). With 1 base removed from V and 3 bases from J, the gap between germline ends came to 19 bases. The CDR3 has 17 residues. From germline, CDR1 is LGHNT and CDR2 FRNRAP.

V and J are TRBV30 and TRBJ2-7; D gene unclear. CDR3 length: 14 residues. The germline gives CDR1 GTSNPN, CDR2 SVGIG (reference sequence). Trimming took 4 bases from V and 7 from J, leaving 20 bases between them. The CDR3 sequence is CAWNRGGSELEQYF. The CDR3 DNA sequence: TGTGCCTGGAATAGAGGCGGTTCAGAGTTGGAGCAGTACTTC.

This clone showed up just once. This rearrangement joins TRBV5-1 to TRBJ2-1; 9 bases line up with TRBD2. V lost 4 bases, J lost 0 bases, and 2 bases stayed unmatched. CDR3 length: 15 amino acids. Germline CDR1 and CDR2: SGHRS and YFSETQ. Here the CDR3 DNA reads TGCGCCAGCAGCGTTAGCGGGAGCTCCTACAATGAGCAGTTCTTC. This sequence encodes CASSVSGSSYNEQFF.

V usage is TRBV5-4 and J usage is TRBJ2-1, with unresolved D. With 0 bases removed from V and 6 bases from J, the gap between germline ends came to 10 bases. From germline, CDR1 is SGHNT and CDR2 YYREEE (reference sequence). The CDR3 is made up of 14 amino acids. CDR3 DNA: TGTGCCAGCAGCTTGGCCACGATTCTCAATGAGCAGTTCTTC. Translating it yields CASSLATILNEQFF.

V usage is TRBV18 and J usage is TRBJ2-7; 11 bases line up with TRBD2. Germline V gene lookup returns CDR1 KGHSH and CDR2 LQKENI. The junction had 4 bases not matched to a gene; V was cut back by 5 bases and J by 4 bases. This CDR3 has 14 amino acids. CDR3 residues: CASSTTSGEYEQYF. In DNA, the CDR3 is TGTGCCAGCTCAACGACTAGCGGGGAATACGAGCAGTACTTC.

This rearrangement joins TRBV11-3 to TRBJ2-1; D not resolved. The V end was cut by 4 bases, the J end by 0 bases, with 4 bases between. Germline lookup yields CDR1 SGHNT and CDR2 YENEEA. There are 13 residues in the CDR3. Here the CDR3 DNA reads TGTGCCAGCAGCTCCAGCTCCTACAATGAGCAGTTCTTC. Translating it yields CASSSSSYNEQFF.

This chain joins TRBV2 and TRBJ1-1; D remains ambiguous. Germline lookup yields CDR1 SNHLY and CDR2 FYNNEI. This CDR3 has 14 amino acids. V lost 7 bases and J lost 5, with 17 bases in between. The CDR3 region has the DNA TGTGCCAGCACCAAGGAGGCTGAGGGTACTGAAGCTTTCTTT. It codes for CASTKEAEGTEAFF.

CDR3 protein: CASSSGTLNEKLFF. CDR3 nucleotide sequence: TGTGCCAGCAGCTCCGGGACACTGAATGAAAAACTGTTTTTT. This chain uses TRBV28 with TRBJ1-4; TRBD1 might be the D (6 bases). There are 14 residues in the CDR3. Germline values: CDR1 MDHEN, CDR2 SYDVKM. Trimming shortened V by 6 bases and J by 5 bases, and 13 bases separated the two germline ends.

The chain employs TRBV6-4 and TRBJ2-1; 11 nucleotides match TRBD2. CDR1 and CDR2 from the germline V gene are MRHNA and SNTAGT. Trimming removed 0 bases from V and 9 bases from J; junction bases left unmatched: 10. This CDR3 region has 17 residues. The CDR3 bases are TGTGCCAGCAGTGACTCGCAACTAGCGGGAGCGGGTGGTGAGCAGTTCTTC. This gives the protein CASSDSQLAGAGGEQFF.

The genes are TRBV29-1 and TRBJ1-5, with a possible D match to TRBD1 (6 bases). The germline gives CDR1 SQVTM, CDR2 ANQGSEA. There are 13 residues in the CDR3. The ends were cut back, 4 bases at V and 4 bases at J, with 11 bases in the middle. The CDR3 nucleotides read TGCAGCGTTGGGGAGACAGGTAATCAGCCCCAGCATTTT. This sequence encodes CSVGETGNQPQHF.

The gene calls are TRBV19 and TRBJ1-3, with D hard to call. The CDR3 sequence is 16 residues long. Germline V gene sequence: CDR1 LNHDA, CDR2 SQIVND (reference sequence). Deletions cut 3 bases from V and 0 bases from J, with 12 bases between. DNA for the CDR3: TGTGCCAGTAGTATCGTCGCGCAGGCCTCTGGAAACACCATATATTTT. It encodes CASSIVAQASGNTIYF. Full variable domain (remainder filled in from reference TRBV19 and TRBJ1-3): DGGITQSPKYLFRKEGQNVTLSCEQNLNHDAMYWYRQDPGQGLRLIYYSQIVNDFQKGDIAEGYSVSREKKESFPLTVTSAQKNPTAFYLCASSIVAQASGNTIYFGEGSWLTVV.

Only one count was recorded for this clone. The V and J genes are TRBV6-6 and TRBJ2-3; D gene uncertain. CDR3 length: 14 amino acids. Germline loops: CDR1 MNHNY, CDR2 SVGAGI (reference sequence). The V end lost 0 bases, the J end lost 3 bases, and 7 bases lay between the germline ends. Here the CDR3 reads CASSYSFSTDTQYF. CDR3 coding DNA: TGTGCCAGCAGTTACTCGTTCAGTACAGATACGCAGTATTTT.

V is TRBV19 and J is TRBJ2-7; 8 bases match TRBD1. V lost 5 bases and J lost 5; bases outside the gene matches: 8. CDR3 length: 14 amino acids. CDR1 is LNHDA and CDR2 is SQIVND in the germline V gene (reference sequence). The CDR3 DNA reads as TGTGCCAGTAGTCCTCGGACAGGGCGCAACGAGCAGTACTTC. Amino acid sequence: CASSPRTGRNEQYF.

The gene calls are TRBV5-1 and TRBJ2-5, with D tentatively TRBD1 (6 bases). V lost 4 bases and J 2 bases, leaving 9 bases between the germline ends. This CDR3 contains 13 residues. The V gene's germline CDR1 is SGHRS and CDR2 YFSETQ. The CDR3 loop is CASSIQGQETQYF. In DNA, the CDR3 is TGCGCCAGCAGCATACAGGGTCAAGAGACCCAGTACTTC.

The chain couples TRBV10-2 to TRBJ2-1; 13 positions match TRBD2. CDR3 length: 16 amino acids. CDR1 and CDR2 (germline): WSHSY, SAAADI. The V and J ends lost 7 bases and 8 bases, in that order; junction bases with no gene match: 11. For the CDR3, the DNA is TGCGCCAGCATCACAACTAGCGGGAGGGCCGAAGATGAGCAGTTCTTC. Translated, it gives CASITTSGRAEDEQFF.

This clone has only one observation. This chain joins TRBV29-1 and TRBJ2-7; D could derive from TRBD1 or TRBD2 (5 bases each). Germline V gives CDR1 SQVTM, CDR2 ANQGSEA. CDR3 length: 17 residues. V was trimmed by 0 bases and J by 4 bases, leaving 22 bases between them. CDR3 sequence reads: CSVEDIGRDRGKYEQYF. The CDR3 region has the DNA TGCAGCGTTGAAGATATAGGCCGGGACCGCGGAAAGTACGAGCAGTACTTC.

In DNA, the CDR3 is TGTGCCAGCAGCCTCAACGGGTGGGACAGGGCTGAGACCCAGTACTTC. Protein sequence: CASSLNGWDRAETQYF. The rearrangement links TRBV16 to TRBJ2-5, with TRBD1 matching over 9 bases. Trimming at V came to 4 bases and at J to 5 bases, leaving 11 bases not matched to a gene. The CDR3 is 16 amino acids. The germline V gene has CDR1 KGHSY and CDR2 FQNENV.

This clone was counted once. The CDR3 nucleotides are TGTGCTAGTGGAAGCGAGCCTAGCTCCTACGAGCAGTACTTC. This gives the protein CASGSEPSSYEQYF. V usage is TRBV12-5 and J usage is TRBJ2-7, with D unclear. Trimming cost V 6 bases and J 0 bases, with 12 bases left between them. CDR1 and CDR2 (germline): LGHNT, FRNRAP. The CDR3 totals 14 residues. Variable domain in full (rest from reference TRBV12-5 and TRBJ2-7): DARVTQTPRHKVTEMGQEVTMRCQPILGHNTVFWYRQTMMQGLELLAYFRNRAPLDDSGMPKDRFSAEMPDATLATLKIQPSEPRDSAVYFCASGSEPSSYEQYFGPGTRLTVT.

The chain has TRBV27 and TRBJ2-7; the match to TRBD1 covers 8 bases. Trimming at V came to 3 bases and at J to 5 bases, leaving 9 bases not matched to a gene. This CDR3 has 15 amino acids. Germline assignment: CDR1 MNHEY and CDR2 SMNVEV (reference sequence). Written as DNA, the CDR3 is TGTGCCAGCAGTTTTCAAATGACAGGGGCCAACGAGCAGTACTTC. It codes for CASSFQMTGANEQYF.

V is TRBV18 and J is TRBJ2-2, with TRBD2 as a possible D gene (5 bases). This CDR3 has 14 amino acids. The germline V gene encodes CDR1 KGHSH and CDR2 LQKENI. The V gene lost 3 bases and the J gene lost 8 bases, with 13 bases spanning the gap. The CDR3 DNA reads TGTGCCAGCTCACCGGCTACTAGGATGGGGGAGCTGTTTTTT. The encoded protein is CASSPATRMGELFF.

The chain recombines TRBV9 with TRBJ2-5, with 9 bases matching TRBD1. There are 16 residues in the CDR3. Germline V gene lookup returns CDR1 SGDLS and CDR2 YYNGEE. The ends lost 4 bases at V and 4 bases at J; junction bases unmatched: 11. CDR3 residues: CASSTRTGAIGETQYF. The CDR3 DNA reads TGTGCCAGCAGCACACGGACAGGGGCGATAGGAGAGACCCAGTACTTC.

V and J are TRBV19 and TRBJ2-7, with 8 nucleotides matching TRBD1. Germline loops: CDR1 LNHDA, CDR2 SQIVND (reference sequence). This CDR3 comprises 15 residues. V gave up 4 bases and J gave up 0 bases; unmatched junction bases: 5. The CDR3 DNA reads as TGTGCCAGTAGTAGTAACACAGGGGGCTCCTACGAGCAGTACTTC. Its protein is CASSSNTGGSYEQYF.

This chain links TRBV5-6 with TRBJ2-2, with D possibly matching TRBD1 (5 bases). This CDR3 is built from 15 residues. Germline CDR1 is SGHDT and CDR2 is YYEEEE. V was cut by 2 bases and J by 4 bases, with 12 bases left in between. CDR3 in DNA: TGTGCCAGCAGCTTCAAGGGGCGCGTCACCGGGGAGCTGTTTTTT. Translated, it gives CASSFKGRVTGELFF. Supplemented by reference TRBV5-6 and TRBJ2-2, the full variable domain reads DAGVTQSPTHLIKTRGQQVTLRCSPKSGHDTVSWYQQALGQGPQFIFQYYEEEERQRGNFPDRFSGHQFPNYSSELNVNALLLGDSALYLCASSFKGRVTGELFFGEGSRLTVL.